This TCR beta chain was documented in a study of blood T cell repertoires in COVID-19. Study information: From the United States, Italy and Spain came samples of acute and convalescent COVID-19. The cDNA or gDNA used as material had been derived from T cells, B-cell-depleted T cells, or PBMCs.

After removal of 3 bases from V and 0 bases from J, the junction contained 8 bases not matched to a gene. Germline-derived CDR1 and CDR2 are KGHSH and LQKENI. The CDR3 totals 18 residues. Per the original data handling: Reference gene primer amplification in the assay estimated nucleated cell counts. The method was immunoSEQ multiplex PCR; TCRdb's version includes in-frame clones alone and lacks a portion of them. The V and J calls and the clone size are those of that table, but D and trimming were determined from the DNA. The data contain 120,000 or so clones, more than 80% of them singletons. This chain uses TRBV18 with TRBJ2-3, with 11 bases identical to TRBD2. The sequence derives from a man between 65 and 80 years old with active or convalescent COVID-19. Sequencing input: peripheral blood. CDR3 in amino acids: CASSPTSGADASTDTQYF. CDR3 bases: TGTGCCAGCTCACCGACTAGCGGGGCAGACGCTAGCACAGATACGCAGTATTTT.